This section outlines one T cell receptor (beta chain) sequence together with its context. Sequenced by immunoSEQ multiplex PCR; TCRdb stores in-frame clones only, minus some. The table has 150,000 to 200,000 clones, over 75% seen once. The sample originates from a study of cytotoxic CD8 clonotypes in ibrutinib-treated CLL. V gave up 5 bases and J gave up 4 bases, with 18 bases separating them. This CDR3 has 15 residues. Per germline, CDR1 SEHNR and CDR2 FQNEAQ (reference sequence). The specimen comprised PBMCs, sampled at disease progression, from a patient treated with ibrutinib. The sequence derives from a human donor with chronic lymphocytic leukemia. This chain joins TRBV7-9 and TRBJ2-7; D possibly corresponds to TRBD2 (6 bases). The CDR3 DNA sequence: TGTGCCAGCAGCGCTGGCCCTGGGGGGTTTTACGAGCAGTACTTC. Its translation is CASSAGPGGFYEQYF.